The following is a T cell receptor (beta chain) sequence with its context. Its specificity is not known. The sample belongs to a study of beta chain features in type 1 diabetes. The wider study: Age and gender were similar between patients and healthy donors, as were cell yields.

Expressed TCRB transcripts were sequenced after all isolated RNA was converted to cDNA. Only in-frame clones appear in the TCRdb table, and some are missing; sequencing was by immunoSEQ multiplex PCR. This table holds roughly 340,000 clones, 10% to 15% found once. CD4+ cells of the naive, central memory, regulatory and stem cell-like memory types were sorted via CD45RO/CCR7/CD25/CD127/CD95/CD27. CDR1 is GTSNPN, CDR2 SVGIG, per germline (reference sequence). CDR3 length: 13 residues. Trimming left V 2 bases short and J 2 bases short, with 8 bases between. Findings of the study overall: Shortening that was moderate but significant affected the TCRB CDR3s of Type 1 diabetes patients in all four CD4+ subsets.

This receptor was taken from a woman between 18 and 29 years old with type 1 diabetes. Sequenced input: naive CD4+ T cells from blood. V and J are TRBV30 and TRBJ2-3; tentative D call: TRBD1 (5 bases). The CDR3 region has the DNA TGTGCCTGGAGTAGGGGCGTCACAGATACGCAGTATTTT. Translation: CAWSRGVTDTQYF. Filled out from reference TRBV30 and TRBJ2-3, the complete variable domain reads SQTIHQWPATLVQPVGSPLSLECTVEGTSNPNLYWYRQAAGRGLQLLFYSVGIGQISSEVPQNLSASRPQDRQFILSSKKLLLSDSGFYLCAWSRGVTDTQYFGPGTRLTVL.